The 9 T cell receptor beta chains below come from one sample, sequenced in a study of radiotherapy plus CTLA-4 blockade in lung cancer. The data were produced by immunoSEQ multiplex PCR, yet TCRdb's version contains in-frame clones alone and is incomplete. The sample gives roughly 58,000 clones, approximately 84% of which show up once; approximately 6.1% is in the top ten. Sample: peripheral blood, taken from a patient treated with radiotherapy plus ipilimumab. The receptors derive from a human donor with non-small cell lung cancer whose response to radiotherapy plus ipilimumab could not be evaluated.

The gene calls are TRBV7-2 and TRBJ1-2; 9 positions match TRBD1. V lost 1 base to trimming and J lost 8 bases; unmatched junction nucleotides: 11. The CDR3 extends over 16 amino acids. The germline V gene encodes CDR1 SGHTA and CDR2 FQGNSA. CDR3 amino acids: CASSLVTGGRGGGYTF. Written as DNA, the CDR3 is TGTGCCAGCAGCTTAGTAACAGGGGGCAGGGGCGGGGGCTACACCTTC.

V usage is TRBV7-2 and J usage is TRBJ2-5; weak D call: TRBD2 (5 bases). Germline loops: CDR1 SGHTA, CDR2 FQGNSA. V shed 0 bases and J shed 4 bases, with 9 bases lying between them. The CDR3 sequence is 14 residues long. The CDR3 DNA follows: TGTGCCAGCAGCTTAGCTTGGGCGGGAGAGACCCAGTACTTC. Amino acid sequence: CASSLAWAGETQYF. The variable domain in full, completed from reference TRBV7-2 and TRBJ2-5, reads GAGVSQSPSNKVTEKGKDVELRCDPISGHTALYWYRQSLGQGLEFLIYFQGNSAPDKSGLPSDRFSAERTGGSVSTLTIQRTQQEDSAVYLCASSLAWAGETQYFGPGTRLLVL.

The chain employs TRBV19 and TRBJ2-1, with 8 positions matching TRBD1. CDR3 length: 17 amino acids. Germline lookup yields CDR1 LNHDA and CDR2 SQIVND (reference sequence). V lost 5 bases to trimming and J lost 0 bases; unmatched junction nucleotides: 9. The CDR3 nucleotides are TGTGCCAGTAGTTCCCCAGGGGGCTGGAGCTCCTACAATGAGCAGTTCTTC. This translates into CASSSPGGWSSYNEQFF. The full variable domain, its missing parts supplied by reference TRBV19 and TRBJ2-1, is DGGITQSPKYLFRKEGQNVTLSCEQNLNHDAMYWYRQDPGQGLRLIYYSQIVNDFQKGDIAEGYSVSREKKESFPLTVTSAQKNPTAFYLCASSSPGGWSSYNEQFFGPGTRLTVL.

With regard to this clone: Other DNA variants within this sample encode the same CDR3. CDR3: CSVDGRGDTQYF. DNA for the CDR3: TGCAGCGTTGACGGCAGGGGTGATACGCAGTATTTT. The chain has TRBV29-1 and TRBJ2-3; maybe TRBD1 (6 bases). CDR3 length equals 12 residues. V lost 3 bases and J lost 6, with 10 bases in between. The germline CDR1 and CDR2 sequences are SQVTM and ANQGSEA.

The CDR3 loop reads CASSKETSGPANTGELFF. CDR3 DNA sequence: TGTGCCAGTAGTAAGGAGACTAGCGGCCCTGCGAACACCGGGGAGCTGTTTTTT. This chain links TRBV19 with TRBJ2-2; 9 nucleotides agree with TRBD2. This CDR3 region has 18 residues. V lost 4 bases, J lost 0 bases, and 9 bases stayed unmatched. The V gene's germline CDR1 is LNHDA and CDR2 SQIVND (reference sequence).

The rearrangement links TRBV5-4 to TRBJ2-1; 11 bases are a match to TRBD1. The trim removed 3 bases at V and 6 bases at J, leaving 8 bases unmatched. The CDR3 extends over 16 amino acids. The V gene's germline CDR1 is SGHNT and CDR2 YYREEE (reference sequence). CDR3 sequence: CASSSAGTGGRNEQFF. DNA for the CDR3: TGTGCCAGCAGCTCGGCCGGGACAGGGGGACGCAATGAGCAGTTCTTC.

The V gene is TRBV23-1, the J gene TRBJ2-7; 7 bases are a match to TRBD1. TRBV23-1 is treated as an ORF (open reading frame) with a function not yet certain. The CDR3 length is 15 residues. J lost 6 bases, V lost 0 bases, and 8 bases had no gene match. Here the CDR3 DNA reads TGCGCCAGCAGTCAATCTGACAGGGCCCTGGGCGAGCAGTACTTC. It yields the protein CASSQSDRALGEQYF.

This chain joins TRBV6-5 and TRBJ1-3; D is ambiguous. V shed 2 bases and J shed 2 bases, with 7 bases lying between them. This CDR3 is built from 14 residues. Germline assignment: CDR1 MNHEY and CDR2 SVGAGI. The CDR3 reads CASSYDQAGNTIYF. DNA of the CDR3: TGTGCCAGCAGTTACGACCAGGCTGGAAACACCATATATTTT.

This clone came up once. The rearrangement joins TRBV28 to TRBJ2-2; possibly TRBD2 for D (6 bases). The germline gives CDR1 MDHEN, CDR2 SYDVKM. V was pared by 5 bases and J by 4 bases, with 14 bases between. The CDR3 spans 15 residues. This CDR3 reads CASSPRGIGTGELFF. The CDR3, as DNA: TGTGCCAGCAGTCCCCGGGGGATAGGCACCGGGGAGCTGTTTTTT.